This TCR beta chain was sequenced for a study of OX40 agonist ivuxolimab in advanced cancers. Study details: The eligibility criteria allowed prior anti-PD-1, anti-PD-L1 or anti-CTLA-4 therapy, and 30% to 45% had some.

The CDR3 covers 15 residues. After removal of 0 bases from V and 5 bases from J, the junction contained 4 bases not matched to a gene. CDR1 is MNHNY, CDR2 SVGAGI, per germline (reference sequence). Overall study findings and caveats: Part of the nonresponder group also had normalized T-cell clonal expansion that was low. Researchers did not determine the expanded peripheral T cells' antigen specificity.

In regard to this clone: What it binds is unknown.

Profiled with immunoSEQ multiplex PCR; TCRdb holds only in-frame clones, not every one. The table shows just under 65,000 clones, with 86% occurring only once. The material sequenced was CD4+ or CD8+ T cells sorted from blood, taken in a trial of the OX40 agonist ivuxolimab. The V and J genes are TRBV6-6 and TRBJ1-5; 7 nucleotides agree with TRBD1. The receptor comes from an adult with an advanced solid tumor such as melanoma, head and neck, liver or kidney cancer. CDR3 sequence (DNA): TGTGCCAGCAGTTACTCGAGGCAGGGGGATCAGCCCCAGCATTTT. Translating gives CASSYSRQGDQPQHF.